This T cell receptor beta chain originates from a study of cytomegalovirus exposure and HLA in healthy donors. Overall study results and limits: When analyzed later, the rates of TCR association showed variation by HLA locus, with DRB1 the most and HLA-C the fewest.

As concerns this clone: Its antigen remains unknown.

The V gene lost 2 bases and the J gene lost 2 bases, with 9 bases spanning the gap. Germline lookup yields CDR1 SGHTA and CDR2 FQGTGA. The CDR3 consists of 15 residues. The study ran its PCR with 60 Vbeta and 13 Jbeta primers. The data were produced by immunoSEQ multiplex PCR, yet TCRdb's version contains in-frame clones alone and is incomplete. Among 90,000 or so clones, approximately 71% were seen once, and the ten largest hold approximately 15%. The TCR comes from a woman aged 18-30 years in good health and CMV-seropositive. V and J are TRBV7-3 and TRBJ2-2; D is unclear. Sequenced sample: PBMCs. DNA of the CDR3: TGTGCCAGCAGCTTAGGCAGATTAAACACCGGGGAGCTGTTTTTT. It encodes CASSLGRLNTGELFF.